This T cell receptor beta chain was captured by sequencing in a study of T cell responses to AZD1222 COVID-19 vaccine. General study findings and limits: Researchers took repertoire samples only after the peak T cell response had come. Possibly, clonal diversity was underestimated; donors were largely white British and included more females.

Assay: immunoSEQ multiplex PCR; the TCRdb copy retains only in-frame clones and omits some. The sample has some 99,000 clones, 75% to 90% seen once. Turning to this clone: Its antigen is not identified.

Sequences were derived from peripheral blood, sampled on day 0 of AZD1222 vaccination. The TCR comes from an adult in good health.

CDR3 bases: TGTGCCAGCAGCTCAAGGGGGAACACCGGGGAGCTGTTTTTT. As protein: CASSSRGNTGELFF. The chain joins TRBV7-3 to TRBJ2-2; the D gene is possibly TRBD1 (5 bases). The CDR3 is 14 amino acids. CDR1 and CDR2 (germline): SGHTA, FQGTGA. V lost 4 bases, J lost 1 base, and 7 bases lay in between.